The following is a T cell receptor (beta chain) sequence with its context. Its target is not known. V lost 0 bases and J 9 bases, leaving 7 bases between the germline ends. Germline V gene sequence: CDR1 SGDLS, CDR2 YYNGEE. The CDR3 runs 12 residues. Clones were read by immunoSEQ multiplex PCR, and TCRdb kept only the in-frame ones, dropping some. The sample has 130,000 to 150,000 clones, approximately 89% seen once. This specimen belongs to a study of cytotoxic CD8 clonotypes in ibrutinib-treated CLL. About the research overall: Responses: around 24 partial, 2 complete; after median around 70 months, roughly 15 stayed remitted, approximately twelve progressed. General study points: While tracking circulating CD8+ T-cell counts, baseline clonality exceeded that of age-matched healthy donors. Public clonotypes (which were uncommon) either contracted or remained stable on treatment. Higher clonality was seen at ibrutinib response and a return toward baseline at progression.

The gene calls are TRBV9 and TRBJ1-5; D is unclear. This receptor was identified in a human donor with chronic lymphocytic leukemia. The sequencing used PBMCs, collected after 12 months of ibrutinib treatment. CDR3 residues: CASSVEAGPQHF. As DNA, the CDR3 is TGTGCCAGCAGCGTAGAGGCAGGGCCCCAGCATTTT.